These T cell receptor beta chains were read from a single sample in a study of blood T cell repertoires in COVID-19. The assay was immunoSEQ multiplex PCR, and TCRdb's table has in-frame clones only and misses some. The sample lists roughly 250,000 clones, about 91% occurring once. The sample comprised PBMCs or T cells enriched from blood (not recorded which). The receptors were sampled from a woman in her thirties with acute COVID-19. The CDR3 runs from the conserved cysteine through the conserved F or W. The D gene is left open where the match is weak. Only some rows state a clone size, as once, few, many or a class for expanded clones.

size	V	D	J	length	CDR3	DNA
NA	TRBV6-5	NA	TRBJ1-3	15	CASSYLAAAGNTIYF	TGTGCCAGCAGTTACTTGGCAGCGGCTGGAAACACCATATATTTT
NA	TRBV29-1	NA	TRBJ1-2	11	CSVVGEGGYTF	TGCAGCGTTGTAGGGGAGGGTGGCTACACCTTC
NA	TRBV5-1	NA	TRBJ1-4	16	CASSLDSLDNLEKLFF	TGCGCCAGCAGCCTCGACTCTTTGGACAACCTTGAAAAACTGTTTTTT
NA	TRBV4-1	NA	TRBJ2-7	12	CASSQDQYEQYF	TGCGCCAGCAGCCAAGATCAGTACGAGCAGTACTTC
NA	TRBV5-1	NA	TRBJ1-3	13	CASSDRGGNTIYF	TGCGCCAGCAGCGACCGGGGTGGAAACACCATATATTTT
NA	TRBV10-3	NA	TRBJ2-1	15	CAISPRQLRFNEQFF	TGTGCCATCAGTCCCAGACAGTTGCGTTTCAATGAGCAGTTCTTC
NA	TRBV5-6	NA	TRBJ1-3	15	CASSPSGGPGNTIYF	TGTGCCAGCAGCCCAAGCGGGGGTCCTGGAAACACCATATATTTT
NA	TRBV6-2/TRBV6-3	NA	TRBJ1-3	15	CASSRGQLSGNTIYF	TGTGCCAGCAGTAGAGGACAGCTCTCTGGAAACACCATATATTTT
NA	TRBV6-5	NA	TRBJ2-1	12	CASRVVIGGQFF	TGTGCCAGCCGGGTCGTTATCGGGGGGCAGTTCTTC
NA	TRBV5-6	NA	TRBJ1-1	17	CASSALEGPRGDTEAFF	TGTGCCAGCAGCGCGTTAGAGGGGCCCCGCGGGGACACTGAAGCTTTCTTT
NA	TRBV5-1	NA	TRBJ1-1	15	CASSLEPGEDTEAFF	TGCGCCAGCAGCTTGGAGCCGGGGGAGGACACTGAAGCTTTCTTT
few	TRBV2	TRBD1	TRBJ2-6	15	CASRDRAGGANVLTF	TGTGCCAGCAGAGACAGGGCCGGTGGGGCCAACGTCCTGACTTTC
NA	TRBV4-1	NA	TRBJ1-4	16	CASSQVGGATNEKLFF	TGCGCCAGCAGCCAAGTAGGAGGGGCAACTAATGAAAAACTGTTTTTT
NA	TRBV11-2	NA	TRBJ1-1	14	CASSLDRDIGEAFF	TGTGCCAGCAGCTTAGATCGGGACATCGGTGAAGCTTTCTTT
NA	TRBV6-5	TRBD2	TRBJ2-7	14	CASSYSRGDYEQYF	TGTGCCAGCAGTTACTCGCGGGGGGACTACGAGCAGTACTTC
NA	TRBV25-1	NA	TRBJ1-1	11	CASISYTEAFF	TGTGCCAGCATTTCTTACACTGAAGCTTTCTTT
few	TRBV6-5	TRBD1	TRBJ1-5	14	CATYRGLYDQPQHF	TGTGCCACTTACAGGGGCCTATATGATCAGCCCCAGCATTTT
NA	TRBV12-3/TRBV12-4	NA	TRBJ1-4	13	CASSLYREMGLFF	TGTGCCAGCAGTTTATATCGGGAAATGGGGCTGTTTTTT
NA	TRBV7-9	TRBD2	TRBJ2-3	16	CASSSYSGGSTDTQYF	TGTGCCAGCAGCTCATATAGCGGGGGGTCCACAGATACGCAGTATTTT
NA	TRBV11-2	NA	TRBJ2-5	11	CASSLSETQYF	TGTGCCAGCAGCTTAAGCGAGACCCAGTACTTC
NA	TRBV4-1	NA	TRBJ1-6	17	CASSLRPQGAPSLPLHF	TGCGCCAGCAGCCTCCGACCCCAAGGGGCCCCTTCATTACCCCTCCACTTT
NA	TRBV4-2	TRBD2	TRBJ2-7	17	CASSQSSSGELSYEQYF	TGTGCCAGCAGCCAATCGTCTAGCGGGGAGCTTTCCTACGAGCAGTACTTC
NA	TRBV7-2	TRBD1	TRBJ1-2	15	CASSLEARGFRSYTF	TGTGCCAGCAGCTTAGAAGCCAGGGGGTTCCGTAGCTACACCTTC
NA	TRBV5-1	TRBD1	TRBJ1-2	16	CASSSPGTGPNYGYTF	TGCGCCAGCAGCTCCCCCGGGACAGGGCCTAACTATGGCTACACCTTC
NA	TRBV6-5	TRBD1	TRBJ2-7	12	CASRGPAYEQYF	TGTGCCAGTAGGGGGCCGGCGTACGAGCAGTACTTC
NA	TRBV18	NA	TRBJ1-1	14	CASSPPTGNTEAFF	TGTGCCAGCTCACCACCGACGGGGAACACTGAAGCTTTCTTT
NA	TRBV19	NA	TRBJ1-5	12	CASSGDGQPQHF	TGTGCCAGCTCAGGGGACGGTCAGCCCCAGCATTTT
NA	TRBV5-4	NA	TRBJ2-1	14	CASSLGTLYNEQFF	TGTGCCAGCAGCTTGGGGACTCTCTACAATGAGCAGTTCTTC
NA	TRBV11-2	TRBD2	TRBJ2-5	17	CASSLVPISGGGETQYF	TGTGCCAGCAGCTTAGTTCCGATTAGCGGGGGGGGAGAGACCCAGTACTTC
NA	TRBV14	NA	TRBJ2-3	12	CASSPGTDTQYF	TGTGCCAGCAGCCCCGGTACAGATACGCAGTATTTT
NA	TRBV2	NA	TRBJ1-1	13	CASRDILNTEAFF	TGTGCCAGCAGGGACATACTCAACACTGAAGCTTTCTTT
NA	TRBV6-5	TRBD1	TRBJ1-5	13	CASRRQGSQPQHF	TGTGCCAGCAGAAGACAGGGAAGTCAGCCCCAGCATTTT
once	TRBV11-2	NA	TRBJ2-1	17	CASSLDLQGSTYNEQFF	TGTGCCAGCAGCTTAGATCTCCAGGGGTCCACCTACAATGAGCAGTTCTTC
NA	TRBV9	NA	TRBJ1-1	14	CASSVDMSNAEAFF	TGTGCCAGCAGCGTAGACATGTCGAACGCTGAAGCTTTCTTT
NA	TRBV5-1	TRBD2	TRBJ2-5	15	CASSLESGGGETQYF	TGCGCCAGCAGCTTGGAAAGCGGGGGAGGGGAGACCCAGTACTTC
NA	TRBV5-1	TRBD1	TRBJ1-2	16	CASSLANRGRNYGYTF	TGCGCCAGCAGCTTGGCGAACAGGGGGAGAAACTATGGCTACACCTTC
NA	TRBV6-5	TRBD1	TRBJ2-7	13	CASSLQGAYEQYF	TGTGCCAGCAGTTTACAGGGGGCGTATGAGCAGTACTTC
NA	TRBV6-5	TRBD1	TRBJ2-7	14	CASRGQGGYYEQYF	TGTGCCAGCAGGGGACAGGGCGGCTACTACGAGCAGTACTTC
NA	TRBV5-1	NA	TRBJ1-2	14	CASSLGGLARGYTF	TGCGCCAGCAGCTTGGGGGGACTGGCTCGAGGCTACACCTTC
NA	TRBV10-3	TRBD1	TRBJ1-1	14	CAISDGTENTEAFF	TGTGCCATCAGTGATGGGACAGAAAACACTGAAGCTTTCTTT
NA	TRBV6-5	TRBD1	TRBJ1-6	15	CASSRGTEYNSPLHF	TGTGCCAGCAGCCGCGGGACAGAATATAATTCACCCCTCCACTTT
NA	TRBV4-1	NA	TRBJ1-5	16	CASSLTQGDSNQPQHF	TGCGCCAGCAGCCTAACACAGGGCGACAGCAATCAGCCCCAGCATTTT
NA	TRBV21-1	NA	TRBJ2-5	15	CASSLHRDRQETQYF	TGTGCCAGCAGCTTACACCGGGACAGACAAGAGACCCAGTACTTC
NA	TRBV27	NA	TRBJ2-7	14	CASSPYRGGYEQYF	TGTGCCAGCAGTCCCTACAGGGGGGGCTACGAGCAGTACTTC
NA	TRBV7-2	NA	TRBJ2-7	13	CASSLAGAYEQYF	TGTGCCAGCAGCTTAGCAGGGGCCTACGAGCAGTACTTC
NA	TRBV5-1	NA	TRBJ2-1	14	CASRPGTQYNEQFF	TGCGCCAGCAGGCCAGGGACACAATACAATGAGCAGTTCTTC
few	TRBV7-2	TRBD1	TRBJ2-6	15	CASSWDSSGANVLTF	TGTGCCAGCAGCTGGGACAGCTCTGGGGCCAACGTCCTGACTTTC
NA	TRBV12-3/TRBV12-4	NA	TRBJ1-4	13	CASGSWADEKLFF	TGTGCCAGCGGAAGCTGGGCAGATGAAAAACTGTTTTTT
few	TRBV7-9	NA	TRBJ1-1	15	CASSFQSDSSTEAFF	TGTGCCAGCAGCTTCCAATCGGACAGTTCCACTGAAGCTTTCTTT